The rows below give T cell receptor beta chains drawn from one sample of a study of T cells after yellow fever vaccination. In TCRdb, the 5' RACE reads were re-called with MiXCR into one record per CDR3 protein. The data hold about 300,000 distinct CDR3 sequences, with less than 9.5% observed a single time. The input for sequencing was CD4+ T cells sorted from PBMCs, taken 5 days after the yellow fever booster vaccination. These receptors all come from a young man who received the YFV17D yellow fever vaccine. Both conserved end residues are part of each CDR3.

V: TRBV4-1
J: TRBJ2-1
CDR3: CASSPGTSSYNEQFF

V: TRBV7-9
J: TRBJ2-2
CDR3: CASSLMGGSRTGELFF

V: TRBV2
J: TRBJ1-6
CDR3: CASSDRAGFRVSPLHF

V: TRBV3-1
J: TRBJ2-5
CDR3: CASSQPELGETQYF

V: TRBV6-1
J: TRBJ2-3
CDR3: CASSEEREDTQYF

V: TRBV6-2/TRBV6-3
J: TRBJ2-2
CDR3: CASSYAGLVGTGELFF

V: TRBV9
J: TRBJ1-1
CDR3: CASSVDPDPGTEAFF

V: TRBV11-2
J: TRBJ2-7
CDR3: CASSSLAGGPYEQYF

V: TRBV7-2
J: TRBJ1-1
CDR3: CASSLRGAQVAFF

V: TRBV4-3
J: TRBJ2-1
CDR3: CASSQDEGGGAYNEQFF